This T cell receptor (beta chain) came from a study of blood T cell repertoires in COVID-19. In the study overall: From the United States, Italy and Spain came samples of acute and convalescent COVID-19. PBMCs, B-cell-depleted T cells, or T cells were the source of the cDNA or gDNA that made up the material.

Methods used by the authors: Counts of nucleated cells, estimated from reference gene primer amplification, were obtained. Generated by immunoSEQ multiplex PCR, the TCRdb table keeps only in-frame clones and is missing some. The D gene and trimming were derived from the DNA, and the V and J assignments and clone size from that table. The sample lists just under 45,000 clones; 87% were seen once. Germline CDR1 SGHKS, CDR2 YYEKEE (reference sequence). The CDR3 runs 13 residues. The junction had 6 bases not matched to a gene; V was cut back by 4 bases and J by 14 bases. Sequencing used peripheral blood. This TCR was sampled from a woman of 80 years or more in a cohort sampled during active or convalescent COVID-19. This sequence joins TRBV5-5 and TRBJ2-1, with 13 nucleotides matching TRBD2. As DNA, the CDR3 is TGTGCCAGCAGCCTGGGACTAGCGGGATTTAAGTTCTTC. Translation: CASSLGLAGFKFF.